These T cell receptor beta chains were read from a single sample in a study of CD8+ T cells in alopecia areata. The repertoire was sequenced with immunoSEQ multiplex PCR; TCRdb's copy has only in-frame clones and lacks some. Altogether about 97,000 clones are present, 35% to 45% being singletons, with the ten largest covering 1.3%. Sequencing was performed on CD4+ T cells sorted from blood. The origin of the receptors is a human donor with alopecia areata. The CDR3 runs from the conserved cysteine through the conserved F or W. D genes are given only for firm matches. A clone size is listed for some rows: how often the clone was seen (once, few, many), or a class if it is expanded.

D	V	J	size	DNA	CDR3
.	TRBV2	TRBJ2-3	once	TGTGCCAGCAGTGACTCGGCTGGTCGGGATACGCAGTATTTT	CASSDSAGRDTQYF
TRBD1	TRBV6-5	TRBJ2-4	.	TGTGCCAGCAGAGTGGACAGGGCCGGTTTGAACATTCAGTACTTC	CASRVDRAGLNIQYF
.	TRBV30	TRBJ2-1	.	TGTGCCTGGAGTGTACAGACCGGCAATGAGCAGTTCTTC	CAWSVQTGNEQFF
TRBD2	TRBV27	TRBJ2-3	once	TGTGCCAGCATAAGGAGCGGGGGGGGCGTTGATACGCAGTATTTT	CASIRSGGGVDTQYF
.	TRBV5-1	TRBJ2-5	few	TGCGCCAGCAGCTTGGGAGGGGCGGGGTACCTACAAGAGACCCAGTACTTC	CASSLGGAGYLQETQYF
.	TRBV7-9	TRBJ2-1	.	TGTGCCAGCAGCTCCCAGGGTGAGCAGTTCTTC	CASSSQGEQFF
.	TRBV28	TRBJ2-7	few	TGTGCCATCATTCTAGGGAGCACGGGCGAGCAGTACTTC	CAIILGSTGEQYF
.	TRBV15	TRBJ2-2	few	TGTGCCACCAGCTCACGGGGCGGGGAGCTGTTTTTT	CATSSRGGELFF
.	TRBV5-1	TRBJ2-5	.	TGCGCCAGCAGCTTGATTAGTTCCAGGGCGCTGCAAGAGACCCAGTACTTC	CASSLISSRALQETQYF
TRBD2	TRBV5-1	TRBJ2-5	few	TGCGCCAGCAGCTTGGTTGCGGGGGGGCCCAGGCAAGAGACCCAGTACTTC	CASSLVAGGPRQETQYF
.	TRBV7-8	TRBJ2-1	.	TGTGCCAGCAGCCAGGAAGCAATTACCCACTACAATGAGCAGTTCTTC	CASSQEAITHYNEQFF
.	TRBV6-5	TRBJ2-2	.	TGTGCCAGCAGCCGCCGAAAGGACGGGGAGCTGTTTTTT	CASSRRKDGELFF
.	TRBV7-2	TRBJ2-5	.	TGTGCCAGCAGCCAAGGGGGAGACGGCCACTTC	CASSQGGDGHF
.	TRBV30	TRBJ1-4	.	TGTGCCTGGAGCACGGGGGAAAAACTGTTTTTT	CAWSTGEKLFF
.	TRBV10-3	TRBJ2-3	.	TGTGCCAGCCGCCCCGGGACTCCAGGTGGAGGGCAGTATTTT	CASRPGTPGGGQYF
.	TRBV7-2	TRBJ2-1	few	TGTGCCAGCAGCCGAAAGGCGGCTGGCAAGCAGTTCTTC	CASSRKAAGKQFF